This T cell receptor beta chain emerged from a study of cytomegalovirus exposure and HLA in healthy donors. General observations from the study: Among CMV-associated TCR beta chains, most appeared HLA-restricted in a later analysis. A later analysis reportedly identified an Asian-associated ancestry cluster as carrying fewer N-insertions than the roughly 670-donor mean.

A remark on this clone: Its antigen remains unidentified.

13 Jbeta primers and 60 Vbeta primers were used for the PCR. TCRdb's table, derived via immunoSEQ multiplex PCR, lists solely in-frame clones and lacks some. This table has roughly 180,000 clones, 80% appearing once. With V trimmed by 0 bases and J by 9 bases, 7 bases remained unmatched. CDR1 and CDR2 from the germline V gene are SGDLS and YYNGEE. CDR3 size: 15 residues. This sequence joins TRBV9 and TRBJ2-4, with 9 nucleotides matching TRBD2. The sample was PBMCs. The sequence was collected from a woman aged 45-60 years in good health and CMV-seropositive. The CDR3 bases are TGTGCCAGCAGCGTAGCCAGCGGGGGGCCTGGCATTCAGTACTTC. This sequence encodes CASSVASGGPGIQYF.